The 23 T cell receptor beta chains below come from one sample, sequenced in a study of cytomegalovirus exposure and HLA in healthy donors. Both 60 Vbeta primers and 13 Jbeta primers went into the PCR. The data were produced by immunoSEQ multiplex PCR, yet TCRdb's version contains in-frame clones alone and is incomplete. This sample has about 120,000 clones, with around 79% found just once. The material sequenced was PBMCs. The receptors here all came from a woman under 30 in good health and CMV-seronegative.

This chain uses TRBV4-3 with TRBJ1-1, with 8 bases aligning to TRBD1. There are 16 residues in the CDR3. The germline V gene encodes CDR1 LGHNA and CDR2 YSLEER. V was clipped by 1 base and J by 3 bases; unmatched bases: 7. CDR3 in amino acids: CASSQVMVQGDTEAFF. CDR3 in DNA: TGCGCCAGCAGCCAAGTAATGGTACAGGGGGACACTGAAGCTTTCTTT.

This sequence joins TRBV7-9 and TRBJ1-1; tentative D call: TRBD1 (5 bases). Looked up from germline, CDR1 is SEHNR and CDR2 is FQNEAQ (reference sequence). There are 14 residues in the CDR3. Trimming pared 4 bases from V and 5 bases from J, leaving 14 bases between. CDR3 residues: CASSSIGTYTEAFF. The CDR3 nucleotides are TGTGCCAGCAGCTCAATTGGGACTTATACTGAAGCTTTCTTT. Full variable domain (remainder filled in from reference TRBV7-9 and TRBJ1-1): DTGVSQNPRHKITKRGQNVTFRCDPISEHNRLYWYRQTLGQGPEFLTYFQNEAQLEKSRLLSDRFSAERPKGSFSTLEIQRTEQGDSAMYLCASSSIGTYTEAFFGQGTRLTVV.

This chain joins TRBV18 and TRBJ1-5; 9 bases are a match to TRBD1. J was trimmed by 5 bases and V by 4 bases; bases with no gene match: 6. The CDR3 consists of 15 residues. CDR1 is KGHSH and CDR2 is LQKENI in the germline V gene. The CDR3 nucleotides read TGTGCCAGCTCACAAGGACAGGGGAGGGATCAGCCCCAGCATTTT. It codes for CASSQGQGRDQPQHF.

The chain has TRBV27 and TRBJ2-1; D is uncertain. V was pared by 0 bases and J by 2 bases, with 8 bases between. This CDR3 region has 15 residues. Germline CDR1 is MNHEY and CDR2 is SMNVEV (reference sequence). As DNA, the CDR3 is TGTGCCAGCAGTTTATCACTGGGCGCCTACAATGAGCAGTTCTTC. Its translation: CASSLSLGAYNEQFF.

The J gene is TRBJ2-2, the V gene TRBV7-6, with TRBD2 matching 12 bases. CDR3 length: 17 residues. The V segment lost 6 bases and the J segment 5 bases; nucleotides outside the gene matches: 10. Germline-derived CDR1 and CDR2 are SGHVS and FNYEAQ. CDR3 loop: CASRLIPGTSGTGELFF. The CDR3 DNA reads TGTGCCAGCAGGCTAATTCCCGGGACTAGCGGGACCGGGGAGCTGTTTTTT.

The CDR3 DNA reads as TGTGCCAGCAGCGACGGACAGGGGAGGCCCTATGGCTACACCTTC. It encodes CASSDGQGRPYGYTF. The V and J genes are TRBV9 and TRBJ1-2, with 9 bases identical to TRBD1. CDR1 is SGDLS and CDR2 is YYNGEE in the germline V gene. The CDR3 has 15 residues. V was pared by 3 bases and J by 4 bases, with 7 bases of the junction left unmatched.

The V gene is TRBV11-1, the J gene TRBJ2-5; possibly TRBD1 for D (6 bases). This CDR3 is built from 15 residues. Germline CDR1 SGHAT, CDR2 FQDESV (reference sequence). Trimming took off 4 bases at V and 7 bases at J, with 19 bases between the two ends. The DNA for the CDR3 is TGTGCCAGCAGCTCTGGCCACGAGGTAGGGGGGACCCAGTACTTC. Encoded protein: CASSSGHEVGGTQYF.

This chain links TRBV13 with TRBJ2-6, with D perhaps TRBD2 (5 bases). V was pared by 5 bases and J by 5 bases, with 16 bases between. The CDR3 is 16 amino acids. CDR1 and CDR2 from the germline V gene are PRHDT and FYEKMQ (reference sequence). The CDR3 nucleotides read TGTGCCAGCAGCCCTAGCTCCTTCTTCTGGGCCAACGTCCTGACTTTC. It yields the protein CASSPSSFFWANVLTF.

This clone has a handful of counts. The chain has TRBV6-5 and TRBJ1-5; D is perhaps TRBD1 (5 bases). Germline V gene sequence: CDR1 MNHEY, CDR2 SVGAGI. This CDR3 has 13 amino acids. Trimming stripped 5 bases from V and 3 bases from J, with 8 bases between. As DNA, the CDR3 is TGTGCCAGCAGTCGACAGTACAATCAGCCCCAGCATTTT. Translated: CASSRQYNQPQHF.

The J gene is TRBJ2-5, the V gene TRBV27, with a possible D match to TRBD1 (6 bases). The V gene lost 8 bases and the J gene lost 5 bases, with 27 bases spanning the gap. Germline lookup yields CDR1 MNHEY and CDR2 SMNVEV (reference sequence). The CDR3 spans 17 residues. The CDR3 region is CASDLNQGYQFVETQYF. CDR3 bases: TGTGCCAGCGACCTCAATCAGGGGTATCAATTCGTGGAGACCCAGTACTTC.

The V gene is TRBV2, the J gene TRBJ2-7; perhaps TRBD2 as D (6 bases). The CDR3 has 14 amino acids. V dropped 7 bases and J dropped 2 bases, with 15 bases sitting between them. Germline V lookup: CDR1 SNHLY, CDR2 FYNNEI. CDR3 nucleotide sequence: TGTGCCAGCAAGGGAAGCAAGCGGGCCTACGAGCAGTACTTC. This gives the protein CASKGSKRAYEQYF.

This clone was detected once. J is TRBJ2-1 and V is TRBV29-1; 8 bases are a match to TRBD1. This CDR3 spans 12 amino acids. From germline, CDR1 is SQVTM and CDR2 ANQGSEA. The V gene end was trimmed by 7 bases and the J gene end by 5 bases; junction bases not matched to a gene: 4. Here the CDR3 reads CSDRQGNNEQFF. The CDR3 DNA follows: TGCAGCGACCGACAGGGGAACAATGAGCAGTTCTTC.

This clone appeared a single time. The chain couples TRBV19 to TRBJ1-1; 9 positions match TRBD1. The CDR3 runs to 12 residues. CDR1 is LNHDA, CDR2 SQIVND, per germline (reference sequence). The CDR3 coding sequence is TGTGCGACGGACAGGGGAGGCACTGAAGCTTTCTTT. Protein product: CATDRGGTEAFF.

V usage is TRBV2 and J usage is TRBJ1-1; 8 nucleotides agree with TRBD1. V was clipped by 8 bases and J by 3 bases; unmatched bases: 8. The germline CDR1 and CDR2 sequences are SNHLY and FYNNEI. CDR3 length equals 14 residues. CDR3 amino acids: CASGSTGADTEAFF. The DNA for the CDR3 is TGTGCCAGCGGTTCGACAGGGGCGGACACTGAAGCTTTCTTT.

The chain carries TRBV2 and TRBJ2-7; the match to TRBD2 covers 7 bases. V dropped 4 bases and J dropped 4; count of bases not matched to a gene: 13. Germline CDR1 is SNHLY and CDR2 is FYNNEI. The CDR3 length is 16 residues. CDR3 protein: CASSALRGGEGYEQYF. CDR3 nucleotide sequence: TGTGCCAGCAGTGCGCTGCGGGGAGGGGAAGGTTACGAGCAGTACTTC.

The V gene is TRBV10-1, the J gene TRBJ2-1; D may be TRBD2 (6 bases). Germline V CDR1 and CDR2: WNHNN, SYGVQD (reference sequence). The CDR3 runs to 15 residues. Trimming took off 4 bases at V and 0 bases at J, with 10 bases between the two ends. This chain's CDR3 is CASSVLASSYNEQFF. The CDR3 bases are TGCGCCAGCAGTGTTCTAGCGAGCTCCTACAATGAGCAGTTCTTC.

The chain links TRBV7-2 to TRBJ1-2, with a possible D match to TRBD1 (5 bases). V was clipped by 5 bases and J by 4 bases, with 14 bases between them. The CDR3 covers 14 residues. The germline gives CDR1 SGHTA, CDR2 FQGNSA. Here the CDR3 DNA reads TGTGCCAGCAGCCCACCAGCAAGGGGCTATGGCTACACCTTC. It is translated as CASSPPARGYGYTF. The full variable domain, its missing parts supplied by reference TRBV7-2 and TRBJ1-2, is GAGVSQSPSNKVTEKGKDVELRCDPISGHTALYWYRQSLGQGLEFLIYFQGNSAPDKSGLPSDRFSAERTGGSVSTLTIQRTQQEDSAVYLCASSPPARGYGYTFGSGTRLTVV.

Of note for this clone: This specimen includes other DNA sequences encoding the same CDR3. This sequence joins TRBV19 and TRBJ1-6, with 9 nucleotides matching TRBD1. Trimming took 9 bases from V and 9 from J; bases not matched to a gene: 9. Looked up from germline, CDR1 is LNHDA and CDR2 is SQIVND (reference sequence). The CDR3 spans 14 residues. This chain's CDR3 is CASAGGTGTSPLHF. Written as DNA, the CDR3 is TGTGCCAGCGCTGGCGGGACAGGGACTTCACCCCTCCACTTT. The complete variable domain, with remaining parts taken from reference TRBV19 and TRBJ1-6, reads DGGITQSPKYLFRKEGQNVTLSCEQNLNHDAMYWYRQDPGQGLRLIYYSQIVNDFQKGDIAEGYSVSREKKESFPLTVTSAQKNPTAFYLCASAGGTGTSPLHFGNGTRLTVT.

The rearrangement links TRBV18 to TRBJ1-2, with 10 bases lining up with TRBD1. CDR1 KGHSH and CDR2 LQKENI come from the germline V gene. The CDR3 loop spans 15 amino acids. The ends lost 2 bases at V and 2 bases at J; junction bases unmatched: 2. CDR3 sequence: CASSPTGQGNYGYTF. The CDR3 nucleotides are TGTGCCAGCTCACCAACGGGACAGGGGAACTATGGCTACACCTTC.

The chain uses TRBV29-1 and TRBJ2-1, with 9 bases aligning to TRBD2. V lost 6 bases and J lost 1; bases outside the gene matches: 4. The CDR3 loop spans 14 amino acids. Germline V CDR1 and CDR2: SQVTM, ANQGSEA. The CDR3 region has the DNA TGCAGCGTCCGGACTAGCGAGTCCTACAATGAGCAGTTCTTC. It codes for CSVRTSESYNEQFF.

As DNA, the CDR3 is TGTGCCAGTAGCGGACAGGGTGGTGTGCCCCAGCATTTT. Its translation: CASSGQGGVPQHF. The chain has TRBV19 and TRBJ1-5, with TRBD1 matching over 8 bases. The CDR3 runs to 13 residues. Per the germline V gene, CDR1 is LNHDA and CDR2 is SQIVND (reference sequence). V was pared by 6 bases and J by 9 bases, with 7 bases of the junction left unmatched.

In DNA, the CDR3 is TGTGCCAGTAGTCCAGGGACAGGGCGGGGGTACACTGAAGCTTTCTTT. It translates to CASSPGTGRGYTEAFF. The gene calls are TRBV19 and TRBJ1-1; 9 bases match TRBD1. The CDR3 spans 16 residues. V was pared by 5 bases and J by 3 bases, with 10 bases of the junction left unmatched. Germline CDR1 LNHDA, CDR2 SQIVND (reference sequence).

The genes are TRBV5-6 and TRBJ1-2, with a weak D call TRBD1 (5 bases). The germline V and J ends were trimmed by 5 bases and 7 bases, with 15 bases remaining between them. The CDR3 loop spans 13 amino acids. CDR1 is SGHDT and CDR2 is YYEEEE in the germline V gene. Here the CDR3 reads CASRGTRAGGYTF. In nucleotides, the CDR3 is TGTGCCAGCAGGGGGACTAGGGCGGGTGGCTACACCTTC.